This T cell receptor beta chain was captured in a study of identifying expanded T cells in peripheral blood. Sequenced by immunoSEQ multiplex PCR; TCRdb stores in-frame clones only, minus some. The table shows over 80,000 clones, with around 86% occurring only once. Germline V gives CDR1 SNHLY, CDR2 FYNNEI. This CDR3 comprises 13 residues. Trimming left V 8 bases short and J 7 bases short, with 15 bases between. The TCR comes from a person aged 18 to 70 in good health. The V and J genes are TRBV2 and TRBJ2-1, with a possible D match to TRBD2 (5 bases). Sequencing input: blood. The CDR3 DNA is TGTGCCAGCGAGGAGCCGGGGTCTAATGAGCAGTTCTTC. This codes for CASEEPGSNEQFF.